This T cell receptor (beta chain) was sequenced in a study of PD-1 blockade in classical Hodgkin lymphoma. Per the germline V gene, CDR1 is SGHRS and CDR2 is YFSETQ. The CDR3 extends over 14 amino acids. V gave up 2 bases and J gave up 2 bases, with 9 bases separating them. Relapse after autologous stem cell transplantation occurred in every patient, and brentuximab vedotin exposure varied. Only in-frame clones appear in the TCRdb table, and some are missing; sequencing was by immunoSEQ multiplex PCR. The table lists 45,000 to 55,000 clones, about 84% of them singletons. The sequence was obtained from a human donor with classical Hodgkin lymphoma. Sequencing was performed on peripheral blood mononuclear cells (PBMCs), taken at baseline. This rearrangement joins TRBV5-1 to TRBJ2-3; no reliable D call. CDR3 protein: CASSLTILTDTQYF. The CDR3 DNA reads TGCGCCAGCAGCTTAACCATCCTCACAGATACGCAGTATTTT.